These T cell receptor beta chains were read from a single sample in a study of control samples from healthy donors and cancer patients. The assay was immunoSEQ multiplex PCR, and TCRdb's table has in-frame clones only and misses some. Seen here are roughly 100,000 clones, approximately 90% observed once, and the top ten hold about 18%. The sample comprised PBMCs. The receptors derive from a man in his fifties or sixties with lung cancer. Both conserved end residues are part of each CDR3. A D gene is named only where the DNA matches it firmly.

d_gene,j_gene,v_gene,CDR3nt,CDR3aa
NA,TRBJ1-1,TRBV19,TGTGCCTCAAGGCAAAACACTGAAGCTTTCTTT,CASRQNTEAFF
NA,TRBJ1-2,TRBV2,TGTGCCAGCAGTGGGACCGGGGCAGTGTATGGCTACACCTTC,CASSGTGAVYGYTF
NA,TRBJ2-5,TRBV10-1,TGCGCCAGCAGTGAGACCTTCCAAGAGACCCAGTACTTC,CASSETFQETQYF
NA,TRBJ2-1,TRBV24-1,TGTGCCACCAGTTTCACAGTGGCCGGTGAGCAGTTCTTC,CATSFTVAGEQFF
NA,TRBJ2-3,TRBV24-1,TGTGCCACCAGTGATCCCCGGGGGAGCACAGATACGCAGTATTTT,CATSDPRGSTDTQYF
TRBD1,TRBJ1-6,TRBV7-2,TGTGCCAGCGGGATCTGGGACAGCGGTTCACCCCTCCACTTT,CASGIWDSGSPLHF
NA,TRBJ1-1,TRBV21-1,TGTGCCAGCAGCAAAGAGGGGGAAGCTTTCTTT,CASSKEGEAFF
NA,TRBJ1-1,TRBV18,TGTGCCAGCTCACCACCTATGCGGAACACTGAAGCTTTCTTT,CASSPPMRNTEAFF
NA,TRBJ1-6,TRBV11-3,TGTGCCAGCAGCTTAAAAGATTCACCCCTCCACTTT,CASSLKDSPLHF
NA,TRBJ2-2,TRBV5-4,TGTGCCAGCAGCCCAGACGGGGGCCGCTCGAACACCGGGGAGCTGTTTTTT,CASSPDGGRSNTGELFF
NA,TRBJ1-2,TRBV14,TGTGCCAGCAGCCAAGATTTGGCCGGCAGCGGCTACACCTTC,CASSQDLAGSGYTF